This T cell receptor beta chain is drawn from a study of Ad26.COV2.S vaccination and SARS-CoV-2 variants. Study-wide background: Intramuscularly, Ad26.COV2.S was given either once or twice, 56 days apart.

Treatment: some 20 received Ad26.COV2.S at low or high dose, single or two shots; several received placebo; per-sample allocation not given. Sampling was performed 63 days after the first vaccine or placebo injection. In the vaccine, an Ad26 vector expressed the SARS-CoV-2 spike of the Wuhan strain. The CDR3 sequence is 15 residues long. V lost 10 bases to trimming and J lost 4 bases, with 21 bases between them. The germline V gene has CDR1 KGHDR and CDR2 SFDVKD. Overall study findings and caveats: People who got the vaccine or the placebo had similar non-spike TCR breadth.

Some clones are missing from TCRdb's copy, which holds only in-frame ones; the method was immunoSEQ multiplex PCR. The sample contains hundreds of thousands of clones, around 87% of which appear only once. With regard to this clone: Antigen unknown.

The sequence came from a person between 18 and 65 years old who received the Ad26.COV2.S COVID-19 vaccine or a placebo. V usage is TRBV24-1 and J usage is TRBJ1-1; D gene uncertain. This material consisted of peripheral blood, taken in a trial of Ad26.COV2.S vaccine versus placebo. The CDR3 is CATTPKTPPRTEAFF. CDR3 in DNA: TGTGCCACTACTCCGAAGACACCACCCCGCACTGAAGCTTTCTTT.